What follows are 29 T cell receptor beta chains derived from one specimen sequenced in a study of pediatric ulcerative colitis. Measured with immunoSEQ multiplex PCR; TCRdb has only the in-frame clones, and not every one. The sample holds around 61,000 clones, 86% seen once. The sequenced sample was blood. The receptors here all came from a boy aged 5 to 17 with severe ulcerative colitis.

This clone was picked up a small number of times. The chain links TRBV9 to TRBJ2-2; D is undetermined. The CDR3 contains 16 residues. Looked up from germline, CDR1 is SGDLS and CDR2 is YYNGEE. V shed 0 bases and J shed 1 base, with 10 bases lying between them. The chain's CDR3 is CASSVETSLNTGELFF. CDR3 bases: TGTGCCAGCAGCGTAGAGACCAGTCTGAACACCGGGGAGCTGTTTTTT. Full variable domain (outside the CDR3, taken from reference TRBV9 and TRBJ2-2): DSGVTQTPKHLITATGQRVTLRCSPRSGDLSVYWYQQSLDQGLQFLIQYYNGEERAKGNILERFSAQQFPDLHSELNLSSLELGDSALYFCASSVETSLNTGELFFGEGSRLTVL.

V gene TRBV30 combines with J gene TRBJ2-3, with D uncertain. Trimming left V 3 bases short and J 6 bases short, with 7 bases between. The germline gives CDR1 GTSNPN, CDR2 SVGIG (reference sequence). The CDR3 consists of 11 residues. CDR3 protein: CAWRFSDTQYF. As DNA, the CDR3 is TGTGCCTGGAGATTTAGCGATACGCAGTATTTT.

This chain uses TRBV11-1 with TRBJ2-2; 8 bases line up with TRBD1. Trimming removed 4 bases from V and 6 bases from J; junction bases left unmatched: 10. This CDR3 has 16 residues. From germline, CDR1 is SGHAT and CDR2 FQDESV (reference sequence). The CDR3 loop reads CASSYLRTGRAGELFF. The CDR3 nucleotides read TGTGCCAGCAGCTACCTACGGACAGGGAGAGCCGGGGAGCTGTTTTTT.

The sample holds a few counts of this clone. The chain has TRBV10-3 and TRBJ2-1; D ambiguous. The germline CDR1 and CDR2 sequences are ENHRY and SYGVKD. The CDR3 runs to 13 residues. The V end was cut by 3 bases, the J end by 1 base, with 4 bases between. DNA of the CDR3: TGTGCCATCAGTGAAAGTTCCTACAATGAGCAGTTCTTC. Protein product: CAISESSYNEQFF.

This clone has a single count. The V call is TRBV14, the J call TRBJ2-1; D is possibly TRBD2 (6 bases). V dropped 1 base and J dropped 9 bases, with 10 bases sitting between them. The CDR3 loop spans 13 amino acids. From germline, CDR1 is SGHDN and CDR2 FVKESK. CDR3 DNA sequence: TGTGCCAGCAGCCAAGGACTAGTTGGTGAGCAGTTCTTC. Translating gives CASSQGLVGEQFF.

The CDR3 DNA follows: TGTGCCAGCGCAATTGGGGATGAGCAGTTCTTC. Amino acid sequence: CASAIGDEQFF. This rearrangement joins TRBV13 to TRBJ2-1; D is uncertain. Germline V CDR1 and CDR2: PRHDT, FYEKMQ (reference sequence). Trimming took 8 bases from V and 8 from J, leaving 10 bases between them. The length of the CDR3 is 11 residues.

The chain employs TRBV19 and TRBJ2-3; D not certain. The CDR3 has 12 residues. Trimming pared 0 bases from V and 7 bases from J, leaving 5 bases between. Germline values: CDR1 LNHDA, CDR2 SQIVND (reference sequence). The CDR3 nucleotides are TGTGCCAGTAGTATAGACACCTATACGCAGTATTTT. It translates to CASSIDTYTQYF.

The chain couples TRBV29-1 to TRBJ2-4, with 9 nucleotides matching TRBD1. The CDR3 spans 11 residues. Germline CDR1 SQVTM, CDR2 ANQGSEA. Trimming took 6 bases from V and 6 from J; bases not matched to a gene: 0. Here the CDR3 DNA reads TGCAGCGTGGACAGGGGAAACATTCAGTACTTC. This codes for CSVDRGNIQYF.

This clone was seen a handful of times. The rearrangement joins TRBV10-3 to TRBJ1-5; TRBD1 matches 8 bases. The trim removed 6 bases at V and 1 base at J, leaving 8 bases unmatched. CDR3 size: 16 residues. From germline, CDR1 is ENHRY and CDR2 SYGVKD. CDR3 residues: CAISATQGGSNQPQHF. The CDR3, as DNA: TGTGCCATCAGCGCCACACAGGGGGGAAGCAATCAGCCCCAGCATTTT.

This clone appeared once. The chain employs TRBV7-9 and TRBJ2-2, with a tentative D call TRBD2 (6 bases). Trimming shortened V by 1 base and J by 7 bases, and 19 bases separated the two germline ends. The V gene's germline CDR1 is SEHNR and CDR2 FQNEAQ (reference sequence). CDR3 length equals 17 residues. The CDR3 DNA sequence: TGTGCCAGCAGCTTAGTTCCGGGGGAGGACCTTCACGGGGAGCTGTTTTTT. Its protein product is CASSLVPGEDLHGELFF.

The CDR3 is CASSFRSWSSGNTIYF. The CDR3 DNA is TGTGCCAGCAGCTTTCGTAGTTGGTCCTCTGGAAACACCATATATTTT. The rearrangement uses TRBV13 and TRBJ1-3; D gene uncertain. This CDR3 region has 16 residues. Trimming took 3 bases from V and 0 from J, leaving 12 bases between them. Germline V gives CDR1 PRHDT, CDR2 FYEKMQ (reference sequence).

The chain carries TRBV13 and TRBJ1-5; D unclear. In germline, CDR1 is PRHDT, CDR2 FYEKMQ (reference sequence). This CDR3 is built from 12 residues. The ends were cut back, 3 bases at V and 3 bases at J, with 3 bases in the middle. The CDR3 region has the DNA TGTGCCAGCAGCTTGCCCAATCAGCCCCAGCATTTT. Its protein product is CASSLPNQPQHF.

The chain couples TRBV7-9 to TRBJ2-5; TRBD1 might be the D (6 bases). The length of the CDR3 is 14 residues. Trimming took 4 bases from V and 4 from J, leaving 13 bases between them. Germline V lookup: CDR1 SEHNR, CDR2 FQNEAQ (reference sequence). The CDR3 region has the DNA TGTGCCAGCAGCTCTGACAGGCCGGGAGAGACCCAGTACTTC. The encoded protein is CASSSDRPGETQYF.

The gene calls are TRBV5-6 and TRBJ1-1; tentative D call: TRBD1 (6 bases). Per the germline V gene, CDR1 is SGHDT and CDR2 is YYEEEE. The germline V and J ends were trimmed by 3 bases and 4 bases, with 13 bases remaining between them. The CDR3 runs to 14 residues. CDR3 protein: CASSWGTSATEAFF. Here the CDR3 DNA reads TGTGCCAGCAGCTGGGGGACATCCGCCACTGAAGCTTTCTTT.

The chain is built from TRBV30 and TRBJ1-2; no reliable D call. The CDR3 has 17 amino acids. CDR1 GTSNPN and CDR2 SVGIG come from the germline V gene (reference sequence). V lost 2 bases, J lost 1 base, and 20 bases lay in between. For the CDR3, the DNA is TGTGCCTGGAGTAGGCTAGGATTGAGCCCTTTTAACTATGGCTACACCTTC. Its protein product is CAWSRLGLSPFNYGYTF.

This clone was seen just once. This chain joins TRBV11-2 and TRBJ2-3, with 8 bases lining up with TRBD2. The CDR3 runs 15 residues. Germline V lookup: CDR1 SGHAT, CDR2 FQNNGV. Unmatched junction bases numbered 8, after V lost 6 bases and J lost 3 bases. In DNA, the CDR3 is TGTGCCAGCAGATCCCGACTAGCGTTTACAGATACGCAGTATTTT. It yields the protein CASRSRLAFTDTQYF.

This chain connects TRBV18 to TRBJ2-2, with 8 bases that match TRBD2. The CDR3 length is 16 residues. The ends lost 2 bases at V and 3 bases at J; junction bases unmatched: 5. The germline gives CDR1 KGHSH, CDR2 LQKENI. In DNA, the CDR3 is TGTGCCAGCTCACCAATCAGCGGGAGTTACACCGGGGAGCTGTTTTTT. Protein: CASSPISGSYTGELFF. Full variable domain (missing parts from reference TRBV18 and TRBJ2-2): NAGVMQNPRHLVRRRGQEARLRCSPMKGHSHVYWYRQLPEEGLKFMVYLQKENIIDESGMPKERFSAEFPKEGPSILRIQQVVRGDSAAYFCASSPISGSYTGELFFGEGSRLTVL.

The chain links TRBV19 to TRBJ1-2; no clear D. Germline loops: CDR1 LNHDA, CDR2 SQIVND (reference sequence). The CDR3 is 11 residues long. Trimming cost V 3 bases and J 10 bases, with 9 bases left between them. The CDR3 loop is CASSIGQDYTF. CDR3 sequence (DNA): TGTGCCAGTAGTATTGGCCAGGACTACACCTTC.

The CDR3 region is CASSSEQGWGEKLFF. CDR3 bases: TGTGCCAGCAGTTCAGAACAGGGGTGGGGTGAAAAACTGTTTTTT. The chain has TRBV27 and TRBJ1-4, with 7 bases aligning to TRBD1. This CDR3 comprises 15 residues. Per germline, CDR1 MNHEY and CDR2 SMNVEV (reference sequence). V trimming: 4 bases; J trimming: 7 bases; junction bases outside the gene matches: 9. The full variable domain, in which reference TRBV27 and TRBJ1-4 provide the parts outside the CDR3, is EAQVTQNPRYLITVTGKKLTVTCSQNMNHEYMSWYRQDPGLGLRQIYYSMNVEVTDKGDVPEGYKVSRKEKRNFPLILESPSPNQTSLYFCASSSEQGWGEKLFFGSGTQLSVL.

This sequence joins TRBV27 and TRBJ2-1; 7 bases align to TRBD2. This CDR3 is built from 14 residues. CDR1 is MNHEY and CDR2 is SMNVEV in the germline V gene (reference sequence). With V trimmed by 4 bases and J by 2 bases, 2 bases remained unmatched. CDR3 region: CASSYSGTYNEQFF. The DNA of the CDR3 is TGTGCCAGCAGTTACAGCGGGACCTACAATGAGCAGTTCTTC.

This rearrangement joins TRBV15 to TRBJ1-1; D gene uncertain. This CDR3 has 16 amino acids. Germline loops: CDR1 LNHNV, CDR2 YYDKDF (reference sequence). Trimming took off 0 bases at V and 6 bases at J, with 17 bases between the two ends. The CDR3 reads CATSRDPTEGWPEAFF. CDR3 in DNA: TGTGCCACCAGCAGAGATCCCACTGAGGGTTGGCCTGAAGCTTTCTTT.

The chain has TRBV30 and TRBJ2-5, with 10 nucleotides matching TRBD2. The CDR3 contains 18 residues. Germline CDR1 and CDR2: GTSNPN and SVGIG (reference sequence). After removal of 0 bases from V and 5 bases from J, the junction contained 15 bases not matched to a gene. The CDR3: CAWSVGGSGRRIGETQYF. The CDR3 DNA follows: TGTGCCTGGAGTGTTGGTGGTAGCGGGAGGCGTATAGGGGAGACCCAGTACTTC.

This chain links TRBV2 with TRBJ1-2; 9 bases map to TRBD1. After removal of 7 bases from V and 0 bases from J, the junction contained 12 bases not matched to a gene. The CDR3 length is 17 residues. Per germline, CDR1 SNHLY and CDR2 FYNNEI. CDR3 sequence reads: CASMGDWGQGTNYGYTF. The CDR3 DNA is TGTGCCAGCATGGGGGACTGGGGACAGGGCACTAACTATGGCTACACCTTC.

V is TRBV11-2 and J is TRBJ2-7, with D hard to call. Trimming removed 1 base from V and 3 bases from J, with 10 bases in between. The germline V gene encodes CDR1 SGHAT and CDR2 FQNNGV. The CDR3 covers 14 residues. CDR3 DNA sequence: TGTGCCAGCAGCTTAGCGGCTGGCCTCTACGAGCAGTACTTC. It specifies CASSLAAGLYEQYF.

This chain links TRBV7-2 with TRBJ2-2; D uncertain. CDR3 length equals 15 residues. Trimming removed 0 bases at V and 6 bases at J, with 11 bases between. The germline CDR1 and CDR2 sequences are SGHTA and FQGNSA. CDR3 DNA: TGTGCCAGCAGCTTAGCGCTTGGTAGTCCCGGGGAGCTGTTTTTT. This gives the protein CASSLALGSPGELFF.

The chain carries TRBV2 and TRBJ2-3; D gene unclear. The V end lost 4 bases, the J end lost 1 base, and 9 bases lay between the germline ends. The CDR3 has 14 amino acids. The germline gives CDR1 SNHLY, CDR2 FYNNEI. The CDR3 sequence is CASSAPPRTDTQYF. CDR3 DNA: TGTGCCAGCAGTGCCCCGCCGCGCACAGATACGCAGTATTTT.

This chain links TRBV30 with TRBJ2-5; no clear D. Deletions cut 1 base from V and 5 bases from J, with 23 bases between. The V gene's germline CDR1 is GTSNPN and CDR2 SVGIG (reference sequence). The CDR3 covers 17 residues. The CDR3 nucleotides are TGTGCCTGGAGTGATCGTACCGTTGTGGGTCTGGGGGAGACCCAGTACTTC. It codes for CAWSDRTVVGLGETQYF.

The chain has TRBV2 and TRBJ2-7; the match to TRBD2 covers 14 bases. The germline V gene encodes CDR1 SNHLY and CDR2 FYNNEI. The ends lost 6 bases at V and 5 bases at J; junction bases unmatched: 3. CDR3 size: 14 residues. CDR3 nucleotides: TGTGCCAGCAGGAAGGGACTAGCGGGAGACGAGCAGTACTTC. This sequence encodes CASRKGLAGDEQYF.

CDR3 DNA sequence: TGCGCCAGCAGCTTGGTTCTGGAAAGTAATGAGCAGTTCTTC. It encodes CASSLVLESNEQFF. The V gene is TRBV5-1, the J gene TRBJ2-1; D call uncertain. CDR1 SGHRS and CDR2 YFSETQ come from the germline V gene. Trimming pared 0 bases from V and 7 bases from J, leaving 11 bases between. The CDR3 length is 14 residues.